A single T cell receptor beta chain is shown here with its context. No antigen is known for it. No clone much larger than this one lies a single base away; base qualities are absent. The sample is drawn from a study of CD8 T cells in ankylosing spondylitis (dated by TCRdb to about 2017). General notes on the study: T cell receptor beta repertoires were profiled in healthy donors and ankylosing spondylitis patients so that disease-linked TCR variants could be found. Peripheral blood was sampled, and synovial fluid was also collected from ankylosing spondylitis patients. The full study cohort comprised 25 ankylosing spondylitis patients and 85 to 120 healthy donors.

What the study reported, not specific to this receptor: The disease-linked clones were reported as significantly enriched in matched synovial fluid samples from ankylosing spondylitis patients. Some motif variants were previously reported in synovial fluid and blood of reactive arthritis patients, suggesting common disease-initiation mechanisms. The disease-linked clones showed a CD8+ phenotype and occurred at relatively low frequencies in peripheral blood. A TCR beta motif made up of about eight highly homologous amino acid variants appeared to be characteristic of blood from ankylosing spondylitis patients.

The trim is 2 bases for V and 1 base for J, with a gap of 5 bases between the germline ends. The germline V gene encodes CDR1 MGHRA and CDR2 YSYEKL. Measured from the cysteine to the phenylalanine, the CDR3 is 13 residues long. Only the CDR3 region is kept as DNA, spanning 39 bases read in frame from base 1. TCRdb lists the instrument as Illumina HiSeq 2500. TCR beta libraries were prepared by quantitative 5'-RACE with molecular barcodes. From the authors' description of their analysis: To identify disease-linked TCR variants, a new computational method was used, one built on a probabilistic model of VDJ rearrangement. TCRdb's own reprocessing of the public reads used fastp at Q25 and MiXCR and kept productive beta chains. Entries that share a CDR3 protein sequence are merged under the most common genes and DNA. V and J calls and clone size were set by TCRdb, not the authors. The sample table contains approximately 350,000 distinct CDR3 sequences; only one count was recorded for over 12% of them. Of the sample, 0.95% to 1.4% falls within the top ten clones.

The sequence was obtained from a male donor with ankylosing spondylitis or in good health (not recorded which). The V and J segments used are TRBV4-1 and TRBJ1-1, with no reliable assignment of the D segment. Material for sequencing was blood, either unsorted or a sorted T cell fraction (not recorded which). In nucleotide form, the sequence is TGCGCCAGCAGCCAACGCTCGAACACTGAAGCTTTCTTT. This codes for CASSQRSNTEAFF.